What follows describes a single T cell receptor (beta chain). Its antigen is undetermined. Here immunoSEQ multiplex PCR was the method, and the copy in TCRdb shows in-frame clones only, minus some. The sample has some 95,000 clones, roughly 90% seen once. Trimming took off 4 bases at V and 3 bases at J, with 15 bases between the two ends. CDR1 and CDR2 (germline): LGHDT, YNNKEL (reference sequence). The CDR3 consists of 16 residues. The record originates from a study of T cell responses to AZD1222 COVID-19 vaccine. Study-level results: Clonal diversity may have been underestimated, and the donors were mostly white British, with more females than males. Spike-specific TCR breadth and depth were elevated following two AZD1222 doses. Vaccine-associated CD4 TCRs spanned spike, dominant at 160-218 and 743-854.

Here the sequenced sample was peripheral blood, taken 28 days after the second AZD1222 dose. The chain has TRBV3-1 (or the pseudogene TRBV3-2) and TRBJ2-2; D uncertain. The sequence was obtained from an adult who received the AZD1222 COVID-19 vaccine. The CDR3 region is CASSPFGESDTGELFF. DNA of the CDR3: TGTGCCAGCAGCCCATTCGGAGAATCGGACACCGGGGAGCTGTTTTTT.